This record looks at one TCR beta chain sequence and its context. The data were taken from a study of technical replicates of blood from four donors. Profiled with immunoSEQ multiplex PCR; TCRdb holds only in-frame clones, not every one. The sample has 45,000 to 55,000 clones; 94% are singletons. This clonotype was sampled from a human donor in good health. The sequenced sample was T cells isolated from PBMCs.

The CDR3 DNA reads as TGTGCCAGCAGCCCCTTAGAGGAGCTGTTTTTT. Its translation: CASSPLEELFF. The V call is TRBV7-9, the J call TRBJ2-2, with D unresolved. The CDR3 is 11 residues long. Germline assignment: CDR1 SEHNR and CDR2 FQNEAQ (reference sequence). V lost 5 bases and J lost 10, with 8 bases in between.